This record covers a single T cell receptor (beta chain). The antigen is undetermined. PCR involved 60 Vbeta and 13 Jbeta primers. Profiling relied on immunoSEQ multiplex PCR, and the TCRdb table lists in-frame clones only, not all of them. The data show roughly 200,000 clones, with around 77% seen just once and just under 3% held by the top ten. V lost 4 bases and J lost 7, with 17 bases in between. This CDR3 contains 15 residues. Germline CDR1 is SGHRS and CDR2 is YFSETQ. This entry is derived from a study of cytomegalovirus exposure and HLA in healthy donors. Points from the study as a whole: In vitro, three CMV-associated chains proved specific for CMV antigens. Trimming of TCR beta V- and J-genes showed a link, identified in a later analysis, to a missense DCLRE1C variant.

The material sequenced was PBMCs. This chain connects TRBV5-1 to TRBJ1-4, with D possibly TRBD1 on 5 matching bases. The TCR sequence derives from a young woman in good health and CMV-seronegative. This CDR3 is CASSPRAGFSEKLFF. The CDR3 nucleotides are TGCGCCAGCAGCCCCCGGGCAGGGTTCAGTGAAAAACTGTTTTTT.